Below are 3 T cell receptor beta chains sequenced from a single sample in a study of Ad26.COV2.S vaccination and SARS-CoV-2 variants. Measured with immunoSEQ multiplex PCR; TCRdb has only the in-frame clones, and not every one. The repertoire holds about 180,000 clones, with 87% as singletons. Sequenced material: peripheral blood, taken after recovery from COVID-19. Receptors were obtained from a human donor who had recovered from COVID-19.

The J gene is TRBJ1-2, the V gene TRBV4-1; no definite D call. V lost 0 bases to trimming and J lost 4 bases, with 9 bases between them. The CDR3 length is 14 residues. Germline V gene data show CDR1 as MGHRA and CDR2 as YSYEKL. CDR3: CASSQDPRAYGYTF. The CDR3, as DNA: TGCGCCAGCAGCCAAGATCCTAGAGCCTATGGCTACACCTTC.

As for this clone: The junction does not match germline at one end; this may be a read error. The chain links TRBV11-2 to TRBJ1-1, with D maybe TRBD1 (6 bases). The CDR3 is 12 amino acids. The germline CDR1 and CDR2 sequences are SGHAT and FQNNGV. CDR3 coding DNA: TGTGCCAGCAACTTAGGAGGGGGTGAAGCTTTCTTT. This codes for CASNLGGGEAFF.

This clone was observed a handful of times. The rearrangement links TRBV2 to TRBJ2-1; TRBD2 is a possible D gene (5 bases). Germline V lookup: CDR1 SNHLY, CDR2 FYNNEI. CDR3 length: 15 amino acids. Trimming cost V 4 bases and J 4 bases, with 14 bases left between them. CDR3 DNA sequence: TGTGCCAGCAGTGTTCAGCCCGGCGGGTACAATGAGCAGTTCTTC. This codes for CASSVQPGGYNEQFF.